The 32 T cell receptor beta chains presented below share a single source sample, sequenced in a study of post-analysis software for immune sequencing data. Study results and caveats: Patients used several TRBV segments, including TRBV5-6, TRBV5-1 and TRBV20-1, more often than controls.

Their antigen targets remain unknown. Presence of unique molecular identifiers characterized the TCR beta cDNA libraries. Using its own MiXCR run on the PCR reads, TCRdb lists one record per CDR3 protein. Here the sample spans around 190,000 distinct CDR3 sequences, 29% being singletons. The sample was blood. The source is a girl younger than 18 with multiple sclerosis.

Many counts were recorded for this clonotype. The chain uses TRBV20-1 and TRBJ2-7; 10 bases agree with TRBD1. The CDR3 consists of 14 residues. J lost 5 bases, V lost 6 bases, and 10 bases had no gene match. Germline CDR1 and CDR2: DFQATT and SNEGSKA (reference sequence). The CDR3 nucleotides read TGCAGTGCACCCGGGACAGGGGAGTGGAACGAGCAGTACTTC. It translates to CSAPGTGEWNEQYF.

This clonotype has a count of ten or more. Here the CDR3 reads CAIRGSGNEKLFF. CDR3 sequence (DNA): TGTGCCATTCGGGGTTCGGGTAATGAAAAACTGTTTTTT. The V and J genes are TRBV15 and TRBJ1-4; D remains ambiguous. Germline V gene lookup returns CDR1 LNHNV and CDR2 YYDKDF (reference sequence). The CDR3 is 13 residues long. Between the trimmed V and J ends, which lost 10 bases and 4 bases, there was a span of 13 bases.

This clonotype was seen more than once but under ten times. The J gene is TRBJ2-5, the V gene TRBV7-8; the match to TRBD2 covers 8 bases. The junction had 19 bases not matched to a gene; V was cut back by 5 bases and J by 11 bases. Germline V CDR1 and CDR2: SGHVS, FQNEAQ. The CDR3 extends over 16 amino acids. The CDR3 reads CASSRTSGGYCNEQYF. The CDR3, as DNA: TGTGCCAGCAGCCGGACAAGCGGGGGATACTGCAATGAGCAGTACTTC.

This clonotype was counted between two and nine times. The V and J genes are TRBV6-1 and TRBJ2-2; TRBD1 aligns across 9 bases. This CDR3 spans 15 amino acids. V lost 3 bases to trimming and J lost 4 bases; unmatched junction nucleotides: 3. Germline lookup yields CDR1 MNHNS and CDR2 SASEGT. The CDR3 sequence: CASSEMTGGTGELFF. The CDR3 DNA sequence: TGTGCCAGCAGTGAGATGACAGGGGGCACCGGGGAGCTGTTTTTT.

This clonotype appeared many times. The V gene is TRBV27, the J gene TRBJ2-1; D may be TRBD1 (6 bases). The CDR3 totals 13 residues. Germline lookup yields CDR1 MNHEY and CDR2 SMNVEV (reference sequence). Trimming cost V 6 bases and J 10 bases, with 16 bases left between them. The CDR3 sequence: CASSPGVFREQFF. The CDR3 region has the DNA TGTGCCAGCAGCCCAGGGGTTTTTCGAGAGCAGTTCTTC.

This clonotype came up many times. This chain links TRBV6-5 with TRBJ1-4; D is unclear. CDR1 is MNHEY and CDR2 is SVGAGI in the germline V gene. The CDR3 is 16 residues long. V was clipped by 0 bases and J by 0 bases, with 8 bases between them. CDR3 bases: TGTGCCAGCAGTTACTCCGCGGTCTCAACTAATGAAAAACTGTTTTTT. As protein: CASSYSAVSTNEKLFF.

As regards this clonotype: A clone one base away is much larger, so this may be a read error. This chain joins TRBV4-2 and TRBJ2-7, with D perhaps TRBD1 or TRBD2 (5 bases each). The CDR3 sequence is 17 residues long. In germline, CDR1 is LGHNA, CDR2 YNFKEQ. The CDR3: CTSSQGPTGLSSYEQYF. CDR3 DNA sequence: TGTACCAGCAGCCAAGGGCCAACGGGGCTTAGCTCCTACGAGCAGTACTTC.

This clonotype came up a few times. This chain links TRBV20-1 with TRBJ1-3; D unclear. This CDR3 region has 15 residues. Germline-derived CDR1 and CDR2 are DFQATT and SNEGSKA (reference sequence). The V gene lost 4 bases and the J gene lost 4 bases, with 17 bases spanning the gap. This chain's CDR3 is CSATGRRGSGNTIYF. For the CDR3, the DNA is TGCAGTGCTACTGGCCGTAGAGGGTCAGGAAACACCATATATTTT.

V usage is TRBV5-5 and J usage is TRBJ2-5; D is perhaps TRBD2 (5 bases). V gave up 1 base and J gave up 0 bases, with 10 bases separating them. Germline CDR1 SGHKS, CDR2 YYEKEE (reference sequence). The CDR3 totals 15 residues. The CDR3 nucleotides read TGTGCCAGCAGCTTGTTGTCGGGGTACCAAGAGACCCAGTACTTC. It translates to CASSLLSGYQETQYF.

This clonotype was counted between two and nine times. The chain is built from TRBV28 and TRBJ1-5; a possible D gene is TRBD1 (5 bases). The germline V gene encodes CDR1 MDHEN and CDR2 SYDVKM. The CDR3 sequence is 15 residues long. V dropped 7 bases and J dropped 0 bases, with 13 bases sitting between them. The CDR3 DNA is TGTGCCAGCACCTTGGGGGGGAATAGCAATCAGCCCCAGCATTTT. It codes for CASTLGGNSNQPQHF.

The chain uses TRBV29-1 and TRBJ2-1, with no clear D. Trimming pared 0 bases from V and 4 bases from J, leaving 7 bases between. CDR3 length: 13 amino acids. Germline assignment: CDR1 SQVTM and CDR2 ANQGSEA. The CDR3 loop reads CSVEDRAYNEQFF. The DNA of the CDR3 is TGCAGCGTTGAAGATCGTGCTTACAATGAGCAGTTCTTC.

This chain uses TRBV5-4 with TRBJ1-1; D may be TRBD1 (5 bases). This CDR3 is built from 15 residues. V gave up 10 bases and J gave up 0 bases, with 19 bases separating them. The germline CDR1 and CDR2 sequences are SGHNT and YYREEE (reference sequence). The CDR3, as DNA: TGTGCCGCGCGCGTCGGGGGTTTTATGAACACTGAAGCTTTCTTT. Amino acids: CAARVGGFMNTEAFF.

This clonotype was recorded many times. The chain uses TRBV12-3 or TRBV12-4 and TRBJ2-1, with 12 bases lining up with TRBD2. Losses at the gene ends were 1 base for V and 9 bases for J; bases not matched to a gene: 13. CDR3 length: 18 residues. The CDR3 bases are TGTGCCAGCAGTTTAGACCAAGTTATGGCTAGCGGGGGGGGTGAGCAGTTCTTC. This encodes CASSLDQVMASGGGEQFF.

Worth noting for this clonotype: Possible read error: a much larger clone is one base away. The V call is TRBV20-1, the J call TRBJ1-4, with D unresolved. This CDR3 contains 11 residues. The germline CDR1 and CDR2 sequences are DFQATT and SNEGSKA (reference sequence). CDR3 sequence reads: CGARENEKLFF. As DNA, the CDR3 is TGCGGTGCTAGAGAAAATGAAAAACTGTTTTTT.

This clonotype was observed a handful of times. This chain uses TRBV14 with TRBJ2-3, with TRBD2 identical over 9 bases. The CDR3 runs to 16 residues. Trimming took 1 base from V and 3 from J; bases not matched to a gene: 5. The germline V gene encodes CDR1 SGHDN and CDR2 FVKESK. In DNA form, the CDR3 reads TGTGCCAGCAGCCAAGGGTGGCTAGCGGGGACAGATACGCAGTATTTT. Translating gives CASSQGWLAGTDTQYF.

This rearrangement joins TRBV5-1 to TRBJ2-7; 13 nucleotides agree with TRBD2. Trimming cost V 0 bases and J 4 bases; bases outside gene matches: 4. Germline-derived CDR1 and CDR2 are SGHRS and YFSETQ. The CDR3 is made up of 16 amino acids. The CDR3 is CASSLGMGLAGYEQYF. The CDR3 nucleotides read TGCGCCAGCAGCTTGGGAATGGGACTAGCGGGATACGAGCAGTACTTC.

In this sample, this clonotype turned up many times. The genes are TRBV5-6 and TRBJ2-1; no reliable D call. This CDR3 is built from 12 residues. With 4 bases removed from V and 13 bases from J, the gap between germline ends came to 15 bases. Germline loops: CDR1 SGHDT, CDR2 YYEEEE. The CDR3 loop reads CASSQPDWPQFF. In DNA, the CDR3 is TGTGCCAGCAGCCAGCCCGACTGGCCTCAGTTCTTC.

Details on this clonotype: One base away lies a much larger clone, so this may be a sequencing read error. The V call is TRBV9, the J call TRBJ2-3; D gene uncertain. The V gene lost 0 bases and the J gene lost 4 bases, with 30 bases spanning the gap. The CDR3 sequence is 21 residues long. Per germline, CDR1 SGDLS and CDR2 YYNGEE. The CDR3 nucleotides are TGTGCCAGCAGCGTAGCTGGCCTGTTTCCGTCGTCGTGGGTCGAGGCAGATACGCAGTATTTT. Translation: CASSVAGLFPSSWVEADTQYF.

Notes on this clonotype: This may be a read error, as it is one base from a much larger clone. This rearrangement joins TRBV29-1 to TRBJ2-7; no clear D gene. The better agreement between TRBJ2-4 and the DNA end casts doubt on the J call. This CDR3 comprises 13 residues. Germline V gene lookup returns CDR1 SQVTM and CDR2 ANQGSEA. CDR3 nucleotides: TGCAGCGCCCCCGGACCGGTGAAGAACATTCAGTACTTC. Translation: CSAPGPVKNIQYF.

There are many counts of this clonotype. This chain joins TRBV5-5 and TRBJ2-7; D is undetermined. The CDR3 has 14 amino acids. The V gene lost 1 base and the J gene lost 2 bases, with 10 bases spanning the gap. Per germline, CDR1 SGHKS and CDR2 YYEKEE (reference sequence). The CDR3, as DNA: TGTGCCAGCAGCTTGTTGGGCAGGACCTACGAGCAGTACTTC. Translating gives CASSLLGRTYEQYF.

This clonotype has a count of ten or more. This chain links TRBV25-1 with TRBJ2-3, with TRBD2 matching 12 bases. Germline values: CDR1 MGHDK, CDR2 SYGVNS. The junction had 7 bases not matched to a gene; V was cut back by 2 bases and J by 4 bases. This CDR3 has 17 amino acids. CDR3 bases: TGTGCCAGCAGTGAAACTGCCGGGACTAGCGGGTCAGATACGCAGTATTTT. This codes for CASSETAGTSGSDTQYF.

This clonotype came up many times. The DNA for the CDR3 is TGTGCCAGCAGCGTAGCCGGGACTAGTAGGAATGAGCAGTTCTTC. Translated: CASSVAGTSRNEQFF. This rearrangement joins TRBV9 to TRBJ2-1, with 8 positions matching TRBD2. The J segment lost 7 bases and the V segment lost 0 bases, leaving 6 bases of the junction unmatched. The CDR3 is 15 residues long. Looked up from germline, CDR1 is SGDLS and CDR2 is YYNGEE. The full variable domain, its missing parts supplied by reference TRBV9 and TRBJ2-1, is DSGVTQTPKHLITATGQRVTLRCSPRSGDLSVYWYQQSLDQGLQFLIQYYNGEERAKGNILERFSAQQFPDLHSELNLSSLELGDSALYFCASSVAGTSRNEQFFGPGTRLTVL.

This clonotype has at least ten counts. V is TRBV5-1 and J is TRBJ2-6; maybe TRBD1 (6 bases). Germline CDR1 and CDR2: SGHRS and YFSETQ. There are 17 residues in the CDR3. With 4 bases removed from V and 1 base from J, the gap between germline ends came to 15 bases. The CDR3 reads CASSGGGISSGANVLTF. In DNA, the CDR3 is TGCGCCAGCAGCGGTGGGGGCATCAGTTCTGGGGCCAACGTCCTGACTTTC.

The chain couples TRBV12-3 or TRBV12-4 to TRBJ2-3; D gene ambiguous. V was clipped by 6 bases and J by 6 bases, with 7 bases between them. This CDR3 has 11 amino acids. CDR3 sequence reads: CASSLKDTQYF. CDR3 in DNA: TGTGCCAGCAGCCTAAAGGATACGCAGTATTTT.

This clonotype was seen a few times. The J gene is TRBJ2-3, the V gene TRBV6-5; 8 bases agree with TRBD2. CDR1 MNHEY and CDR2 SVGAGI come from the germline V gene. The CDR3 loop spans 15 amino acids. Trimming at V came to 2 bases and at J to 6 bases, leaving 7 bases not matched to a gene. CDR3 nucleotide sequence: TGTGCCAGCAGTTACGGCGGCGGGGGGCGGGATACGCAGTATTTT. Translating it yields CASSYGGGGRDTQYF.

The CDR3 region has the DNA TGTGCCAGCAGCCGGGGGCGCTACGAGCAGTACTTC. This encodes CASSRGRYEQYF. The genes are TRBV5-6 and TRBJ2-7, with D perhaps assigned TRBD1 or TRBD2 (6 bases each). The germline CDR1 and CDR2 sequences are SGHDT and YYEEEE. Between the trimmed V and J ends, which lost 4 bases and 3 bases, there was a span of 8 bases. The CDR3 has 12 residues.

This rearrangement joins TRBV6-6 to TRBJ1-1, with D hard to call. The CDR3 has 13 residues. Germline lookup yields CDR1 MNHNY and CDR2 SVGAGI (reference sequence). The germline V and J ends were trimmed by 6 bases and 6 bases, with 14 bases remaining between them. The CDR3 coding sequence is TGTGCCAGCAGGGACGGGTATAAGGCTGAAGCTTTCTTT. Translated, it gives CASRDGYKAEAFF.

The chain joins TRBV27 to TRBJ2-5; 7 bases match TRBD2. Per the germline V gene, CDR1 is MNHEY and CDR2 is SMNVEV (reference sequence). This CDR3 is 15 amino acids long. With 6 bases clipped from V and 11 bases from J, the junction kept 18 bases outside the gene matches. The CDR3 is CASRGGTYGDRPQYF. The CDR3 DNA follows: TGTGCCAGCAGGGGGGGGACTTACGGGGACCGCCCACAGTACTTC.

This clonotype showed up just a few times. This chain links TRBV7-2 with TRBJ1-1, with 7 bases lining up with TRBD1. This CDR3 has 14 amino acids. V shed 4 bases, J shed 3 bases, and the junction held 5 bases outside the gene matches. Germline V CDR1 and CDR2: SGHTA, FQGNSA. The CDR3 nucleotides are TGTGCCAGCAGCTACCGGGACAGCTACACTGAAGCTTTCTTT. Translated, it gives CASSYRDSYTEAFF.

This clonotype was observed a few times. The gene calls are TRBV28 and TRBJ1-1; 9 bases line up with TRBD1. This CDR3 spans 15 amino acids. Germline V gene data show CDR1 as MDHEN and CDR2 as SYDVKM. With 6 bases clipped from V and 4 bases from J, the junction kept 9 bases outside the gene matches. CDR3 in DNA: TGTGCCAGCAGGGTTCCCATACAGGGGGCCACTGAAGCTTTCTTT. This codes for CASRVPIQGATEAFF.

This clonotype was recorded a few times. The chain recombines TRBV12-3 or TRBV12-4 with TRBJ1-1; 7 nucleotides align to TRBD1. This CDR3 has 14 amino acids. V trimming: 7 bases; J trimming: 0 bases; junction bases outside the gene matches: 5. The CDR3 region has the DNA TGTGCCAGCATTATGGGACAGATGAACACTGAAGCTTTCTTT. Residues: CASIMGQMNTEAFF.

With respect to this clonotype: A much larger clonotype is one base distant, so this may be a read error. The CDR3 region is CSANPGLVADTQYF. As DNA, the CDR3 is TGCAGTGCCAATCCGGGACTAGTCGCAGATACGCAGTATTTT. This sequence joins TRBV20-1 and TRBJ2-3; 8 nucleotides align to TRBD2. This CDR3 has 14 amino acids. J lost 4 bases, V lost 6 bases, and 9 bases had no gene match. CDR1 is DFQATT, CDR2 SNEGSKA, per germline (reference sequence).